Listed here is a single T cell receptor beta chain. This specimen belongs to a study of blood T cell repertoires in COVID-19. Study background: Samples taken during acute and convalescent COVID-19 were collected in the United States, Italy and Spain. T cells, B-cell-depleted T cells, or PBMCs supplied cDNA or gDNA.

This CDR3 comprises 14 residues. The germline V gene has CDR1 MNHEY and CDR2 SVGAGI. V dropped 8 bases and J dropped 4 bases, with 17 bases sitting between them. In the original analysis: Reference gene primer amplification yielded estimated nucleated cell counts. Profiled with immunoSEQ multiplex PCR; TCRdb holds only in-frame clones, not every one. V and J calls and clone size follow that table, whereas D and trimming were derived from the DNA. The table has around 160,000 clones, roughly 80% seen once; the top ten hold roughly 19%. This chain connects TRBV6-5 to TRBJ2-5; a possible D gene is TRBD1 (6 bases). The sequenced sample was peripheral blood. The source is a woman older than 75 with acute or convalescent COVID-19. CDR3 coding DNA: TGTGCCAGCGTCCGGAAACAGGGACCAGAGACCCAGTACTTC. Residues: CASVRKQGPETQYF.